The clone carrying this TCR beta chain was picked up one time. At one end, the junction sequence differs from germline, possibly due to a read error. This sample was included in a study of blood T cells in healthy people across ages. Per the germline V gene, CDR1 is SNHLY and CDR2 is FYNNEI. This CDR3 comprises 15 residues. Primers used in a second PCR of about 7 to 11 cycles were a sample-barcoded 5' primer and a J-beta primer mix. Each TCR beta cDNA got a 12-nucleotide random molecular identifier. TCRdb fed the 5' RACE reads into MiXCR, producing one record per CDR3 protein. The data show 270,000 or so distinct CDR3 sequences, less than 30% seen once.

The chain uses TRBV2 and TRBJ1-5; 8 bases align to TRBD1. The receptor comes from a woman aged 70-85 years in good health. Source material: blood. DNA for the CDR3: TGTGCCAGCGCCCGACGACAGGGGACCAATCAGTCCCAGCATTTT. Amino acids: CASARRQGTNQSQHF.